This T cell receptor (beta chain) was obtained from a study of blood T cell repertoires in COVID-19. Losses at the gene ends were 5 bases for V and 2 bases for J; bases not matched to a gene: 2. This CDR3 is built from 13 residues. Looked up from germline, CDR1 is MDHEN and CDR2 is SYDVKM. In the source study's methods: Amplification with reference gene primers provided the estimates of nucleated cell counts. Here immunoSEQ multiplex PCR was the method, and the copy in TCRdb shows in-frame clones only, minus some. V, J and clone size were drawn from that table, and D and trimming were deduced from the DNA. The profile shows approximately 130,000 clones, around three quarters of them singletons.

The source of this sequence is a human donor in a cohort sampled during active COVID-19. The chain joins TRBV28 to TRBJ2-7; 8 bases align to TRBD1. Sequenced input: peripheral blood. In DNA form, the CDR3 reads TGTGCCAGCAGTGGGACAGGCCCCTACGAGCAGTACTTC. Its protein is CASSGTGPYEQYF.